The 10 T cell receptor beta chains below all came from one sample that was sequenced in a study of blood T cell repertoires in COVID-19. Measured with immunoSEQ multiplex PCR; TCRdb has only the in-frame clones, and not every one. The profile covers about 150,000 clones, with around 87% appearing a single time and around 6.5% taken by the ten largest. The sample consisted of peripheral blood. The receptor set was obtained from an elderly man with acute or convalescent COVID-19.

This clone was picked up a small number of times. The chain joins TRBV6-5 to TRBJ2-7, with 7 bases aligning to TRBD1. The trim removed 6 bases at V and 3 bases at J, leaving 8 bases unmatched. The CDR3 contains 14 residues. Germline V gene data show CDR1 as MNHEY and CDR2 as SVGAGI. CDR3 sequence reads: CASRIGQANYEQYF. DNA of the CDR3: TGTGCCAGCAGAATTGGACAGGCTAACTACGAGCAGTACTTC.

This chain uses TRBV3-1 (or the pseudogene TRBV3-2) with TRBJ2-1; TRBD2 agrees at 7 bases. This CDR3 contains 16 residues. Germline-derived CDR1 and CDR2 are LGHDT and YNNKEL (reference sequence). J was trimmed by 0 bases and V by 4 bases; bases with no gene match: 6. CDR3 in DNA: TGTGCCAGCAGCCCATCTAGCGGATTCTCCTACAATGAGCAGTTCTTC. It encodes CASSPSSGFSYNEQFF.

The V and J genes are TRBV7-3 and TRBJ2-7; TRBD1 is a possible D gene (6 bases). Germline-derived CDR1 and CDR2 are SGHTA and FQGTGA. V was shortened by 5 bases and J by 6 bases, with 17 bases between the two germline ends. The CDR3 totals 14 residues. The CDR3 nucleotides read TGTGCCAGCAGCGCCACCTTACAGGGAAGCGAGCAGTACTTC. Amino acids: CASSATLQGSEQYF.

The CDR3 DNA reads TGTGCCACCAGTGATTCCAGGCGGCAGGGGAATTCACCCCTCCACTTT. Translation gives CATSDSRRQGNSPLHF. The V call is TRBV24-1, the J call TRBJ1-6; a possible D gene is TRBD1 (6 bases). V was trimmed by 2 bases and J by 7 bases, leaving 14 bases between them. Germline V gene sequence: CDR1 KGHDR, CDR2 SFDVKD. The CDR3 runs 16 residues.

The chain employs TRBV18 and TRBJ1-2; 8 bases are a match to TRBD1. CDR1 and CDR2 from the germline V gene are KGHSH and LQKENI. CDR3 size: 14 residues. Trimming removed 1 base from V and 8 bases from J; junction bases left unmatched: 6. The CDR3 DNA is TGTGCCAGCTCACCACTACAGGGGGAACGCGGCTACACCTTC. Translated, it gives CASSPLQGERGYTF. Combining the CDR3 with reference TRBV18 and TRBJ1-2 gives the whole variable domain NAGVMQNPRHLVRRRGQEARLRCSPMKGHSHVYWYRQLPEEGLKFMVYLQKENIIDESGMPKERFSAEFPKEGPSILRIQQVVRGDSAAYFCASSPLQGERGYTFGSGTRLTVV.

The chain links TRBV28 to TRBJ1-5; D may be TRBD1 (6 bases). V was clipped by 7 bases and J by 4 bases, with 14 bases between them. The CDR3 is 14 amino acids. Germline assignment: CDR1 MDHEN and CDR2 SYDVKM. CDR3 coding DNA: TGTGCCAGCACCTGGACAGCACTTAATCAGCCCCAGCATTTT. This sequence encodes CASTWTALNQPQHF.

The chain combines TRBV29-1 with TRBJ2-3; perhaps TRBD1 as D (5 bases). The CDR3 sequence is 12 residues long. Germline V gives CDR1 SQVTM, CDR2 ANQGSEA. V shed 4 bases and J shed 4 bases, with 9 bases lying between them. For the CDR3, the DNA is TGCAGCGTTGCAAAGGGGCCAGATACGCAGTATTTT. This codes for CSVAKGPDTQYF.

The rearrangement joins TRBV10-3 to TRBJ1-2, with 7 bases identical to TRBD1. The CDR3 contains 16 residues. The germline CDR1 and CDR2 sequences are ENHRY and SYGVKD. The trim removed 3 bases at V and 1 base at J, leaving 8 bases unmatched. Here the CDR3 reads CAISDPGTANNYGYTF. In nucleotides, the CDR3 is TGTGCCATCAGTGACCCCGGGACAGCGAATAACTATGGCTACACCTTC.

The V and J genes are TRBV5-5 and TRBJ2-2; TRBD1 is a possible D gene (7 bases). V lost 5 bases and J 6 bases, leaving 17 bases between the germline ends. The germline CDR1 and CDR2 sequences are SGHKS and YYEKEE (reference sequence). The CDR3 consists of 15 residues. CDR3 sequence (DNA): TGTGCCAGCAGTCGGCAGGGCAGGGGGGCCGGGGAGCTGTTTTTT. Its protein is CASSRQGRGAGELFF.

There are a few counts of this clone. This chain links TRBV10-3 with TRBJ2-7; 10 bases agree with TRBD2. The CDR3 loop spans 17 amino acids. The germline CDR1 and CDR2 sequences are ENHRY and SYGVKD. Germline trimming cut 2 bases from V and 1 base from J; bases unmatched to any gene: 8. DNA of the CDR3: TGTGCCATCAGTGAGCCAGCGGGGGGGCCTGGGTCCTACGAGCAGTACTTC. Residues: CAISEPAGGPGSYEQYF.